The subject of this entry is one TCR beta chain. Its cognate antigen is unknown. As for treatment: roughly ten-day PBMC culture with coronavirus spike peptide pools or control peptides (ViraFEST assay). CDR1 is MDHEN, CDR2 SYDVKM, per germline. CDR3 length: 12 residues. Trimming removed 6 bases at V and 6 bases at J, with 9 bases between. This sample stems from a study of vaccination and CD4 T cells after COVID-19. Study information: Post-vaccination samples were procured at a median of approximately 70 days following dose two (range 14 to 241). The authors gave control cultures a CEFX pool, an HIV-1 Nef pool, or no peptide. Points from the study as a whole: The cohort comprised relatively few convalescent patients, and no early post-infection timepoints were analyzed. With convalescent patients, a median around 86% of reactive clones emerged solely after vaccination.

CD4+ T cells that had been cultured provided DNA sequenced with the Oncomine TCR Beta short-read assay. TCRdb redid the calling of the PCR reads with MiXCR, one entry per CDR3 protein. The table records over 10,000 distinct CDR3 sequences, 70% to 80% of them present only once. The genes are TRBV28 and TRBJ1-5, with D tentatively TRBD1 (5 bases). Input material: CD4+ T cells from blood, cultured in vitro. The origin of this receptor is a human donor who had recovered from COVID-19. This chain's CDR3 is CASSPGSQPQHF. CDR3 in DNA: TGTGCCAGCAGCCCAGGGAGTCAGCCCCAGCATTTT.